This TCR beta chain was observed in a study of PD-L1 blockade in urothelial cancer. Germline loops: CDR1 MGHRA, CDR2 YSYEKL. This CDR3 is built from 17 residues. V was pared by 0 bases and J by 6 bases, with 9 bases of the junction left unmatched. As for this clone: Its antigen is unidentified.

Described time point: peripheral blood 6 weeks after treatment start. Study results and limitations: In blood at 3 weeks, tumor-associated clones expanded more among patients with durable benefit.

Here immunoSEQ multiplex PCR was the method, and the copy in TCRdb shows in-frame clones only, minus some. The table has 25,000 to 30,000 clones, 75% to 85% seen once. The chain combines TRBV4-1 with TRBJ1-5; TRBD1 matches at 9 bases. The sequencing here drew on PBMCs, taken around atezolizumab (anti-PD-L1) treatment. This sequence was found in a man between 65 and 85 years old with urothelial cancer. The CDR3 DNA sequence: TGCGCCAGCAGCCAAGAGTTGACAGGGGGTGTTTTTCAGCCCCAGCATTTT. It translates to CASSQELTGGVFQPQHF.